This note documents a single T cell receptor (beta chain) sequence. This entry comes from a study of blood T cell repertoires in COVID-19. Study context: Samples came from the United States, Italy and Spain, spanning acute and convalescent COVID-19.

The junction had 12 bases not matched to a gene; V was cut back by 0 bases and J by 0 bases. The CDR3 runs to 18 residues. The germline V gene encodes CDR1 GTSNPN and CDR2 SVGIG (reference sequence). Donors in Cohort 3 counted as recovered after two negative PCRs, clearance, or symptom resolution. Authors' data handling: Amplification of reference gene primers was used by the study to estimate nucleated cell counts. TCRdb's table, derived via immunoSEQ multiplex PCR, lists solely in-frame clones and lacks some. V and J calls and clone size are as listed in that table; D and trimming were resolved from the DNA. Of a few hundred thousand clones listed, 85% to 90% were seen once; the top ten hold less than 1.5%.

The sequence was collected from a man aged 30 to 45 who had recovered from COVID-19. Sample: PBMCs or T cells enriched from blood (not recorded which). The chain has TRBV30 and TRBJ2-7; TRBD1 aligns across 9 bases. Written as DNA, the CDR3 is TGTGCCTGGAGTGTACTATCTGTGGGACAGGGCAGCTCCTACGAGCAGTACTTC. Its translation: CAWSVLSVGQGSSYEQYF.